The rows below give T cell receptor beta chains drawn from one sample of a study of T cell responses to AZD1222 COVID-19 vaccine. Generated by immunoSEQ multiplex PCR, the TCRdb table keeps only in-frame clones and is missing some. The data contain about 110,000 clones, around 91% of them singletons. The source material was peripheral blood, sampled on day 0 of AZD1222 vaccination. The receptors stem from an adult in good health. Each CDR3 is given with its conserved first and last residue. The D gene is left open where the match is weak.

V gene,D gene,J gene,CDR3 protein,CDR3 DNA
TRBV15,-,TRBJ2-5,CATSRPGAETQYF,TGTGCCACCAGCAGGCCGGGGGCTGAGACCCAGTACTTC
TRBV24-1,-,TRBJ2-1,CATSAPDSDEQFF,TGTGCCACCAGTGCCCCCGACAGTGATGAGCAGTTCTTC
TRBV7-2,-,TRBJ2-1,CASSFGRGGNEQFF,TGTGCCAGCAGCTTCGGTAGAGGTGGGAATGAGCAGTTCTTC
TRBV7-2,TRBD2,TRBJ2-7,CASSPRTSGGPYEQYF,TGTGCCAGCAGCCCAAGGACTAGCGGGGGTCCCTACGAGCAGTACTTC
TRBV11-3,-,TRBJ1-4,CASSLDTTGSLNEKLFF,TGTGCCAGCAGCTTAGATACTACAGGGTCCCTTAATGAAAAACTGTTTTTT
TRBV19,TRBD1,TRBJ1-6,CASSIRDRNSPLHF,TGTGCCAGTAGCATCCGGGACAGGAATTCACCCCTCCACTTT
TRBV12-5,TRBD2,TRBJ2-3,CASGLGRVAGGPGTDTQYF,TGTGCTAGTGGTTTAGGGAGGGTAGCGGGGGGGCCTGGAACAGATACGCAGTATTTT
TRBV7-9,-,TRBJ1-2,CASSLMGPYGYTF,TGTGCCAGCAGCTTGATGGGTCCCTATGGCTACACCTTC
TRBV6-2/TRBV6-3,-,TRBJ1-1,CASSSWAPSTEAFF,TGTGCCAGCAGTTCCTGGGCCCCGAGCACTGAAGCTTTCTTT
TRBV28,TRBD1,TRBJ1-5,CASSLTSGGSSQPQHF,TGTGCCAGCAGTTTAACTTCAGGGGGTTCATCCCAGCCCCAGCATTTT
TRBV6-2/TRBV6-3,-,TRBJ1-5,CASSYHGNMAGKGNQPQHF,TGTGCCAGCAGTTACCACGGGAACATGGCAGGGAAAGGCAATCAGCCCCAGCATTTT